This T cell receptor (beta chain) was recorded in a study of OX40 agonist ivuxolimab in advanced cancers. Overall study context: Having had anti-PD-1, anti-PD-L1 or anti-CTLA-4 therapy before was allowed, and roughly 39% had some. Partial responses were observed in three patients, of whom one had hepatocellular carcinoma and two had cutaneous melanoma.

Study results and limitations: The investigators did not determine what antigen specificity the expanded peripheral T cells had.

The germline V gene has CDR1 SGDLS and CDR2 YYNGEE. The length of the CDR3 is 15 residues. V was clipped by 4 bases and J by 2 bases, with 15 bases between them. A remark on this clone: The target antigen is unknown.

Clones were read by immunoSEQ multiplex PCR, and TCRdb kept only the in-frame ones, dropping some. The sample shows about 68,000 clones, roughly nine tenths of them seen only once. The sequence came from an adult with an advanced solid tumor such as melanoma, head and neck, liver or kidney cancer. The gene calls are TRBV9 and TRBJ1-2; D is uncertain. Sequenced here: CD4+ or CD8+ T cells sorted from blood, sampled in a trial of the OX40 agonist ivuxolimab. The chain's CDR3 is CASSSHLRQNYGYTF. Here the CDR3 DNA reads TGTGCCAGCAGCTCCCACCTCCGTCAGAACTATGGCTACACCTTC.